The clone carrying this T cell receptor (beta chain) was observed a single time. This sample is part of a study of blood T cell repertoires in COVID-19. Study background: PBMCs, B-cell-depleted T cells, or T cells were the source of the cDNA or gDNA that made up the material.

Per the original methods: For nucleated cells, counts were estimated from reference gene primer amplification. Clones were sequenced by immunoSEQ multiplex PCR, and TCRdb holds only the in-frame ones, with some missing. That table is the source of V, J and clone size, and D and trimming were worked out from the DNA. Among about 130,000 clones listed, about 87% were seen once. Material: peripheral blood. This TCR was sampled from an older woman with acute or convalescent COVID-19.

The CDR3 here is CASSTQGNNQPQHF. In nucleotides, the CDR3 is TGTGCCAGTAGTACTCAGGGGAACAATCAGCCCCAGCATTTT. The V and J genes are TRBV19 and TRBJ1-5; a weak D match, TRBD1 (6 bases). V was cut by 4 bases and J by 3 bases, with 10 bases left in between. This CDR3 has 14 amino acids. Germline loops: CDR1 LNHDA, CDR2 SQIVND (reference sequence).